The 10 T cell receptor beta chains given below trace back to one sample, sequenced in a study of OX40 agonist ivuxolimab in advanced cancers. Repertoires were generated with immunoSEQ multiplex PCR, while TCRdb's copy carries only in-frame clones and drops some. The sample carries about 22,000 clones, just over 90% recorded once. Sample: CD4+ or CD8+ T cells sorted from blood, taken in a trial of the OX40 agonist ivuxolimab. The receptor source for this set is an adult with an advanced solid tumor such as melanoma, head and neck, liver or kidney cancer.

This clone was seen a handful of times. The CDR3 region is CASSLLGAGEQFF. The CDR3 nucleotides are TGTGCCAGCAGCTTGCTAGGGGCAGGCGAGCAGTTCTTC. The V gene is TRBV5-4, the J gene TRBJ2-1, with a possible D match to TRBD1 (5 bases). V was shortened by 1 base and J by 10 bases, with 12 bases between the two germline ends. The CDR3 spans 13 residues. Germline CDR1 SGHNT, CDR2 YYREEE (reference sequence).

The chain is built from TRBV21-1 and TRBJ1-1; TRBD1 was called by the table and not checked on the DNA. TRBV21-1 is marked as a pseudogene. The CDR3 sequence is 19 residues long. The CDR3 loop is CASSKALRDSGAGDTEAFF. CDR3 coding DNA: TGTGCCAGCAGCAAAGCGCTTAGGGACAGTGGGGCGGGCGACACTGAAGCTTTCTTT.

This clone was found a few times. This sample includes further DNA sequences coding for the same CDR3. The chain joins TRBV18 to TRBJ2-5; D perhaps matches TRBD1 (5 bases). The V end lost 3 bases, the J end lost 3 bases, and 11 bases lay between the germline ends. CDR3 size: 14 residues. CDR1 and CDR2 from the germline V gene are KGHSH and LQKENI. The CDR3 sequence: CASSPGQGKETQYF. CDR3 nucleotide sequence: TGTGCCAGCTCACCGGGGCAAGGAAAAGAGACCCAGTACTTC.

The rearrangement uses TRBV11-2 and TRBJ2-3; TRBD2 matches 9 bases. Germline lookup yields CDR1 SGHAT and CDR2 FQNNGV. This CDR3 has 15 amino acids. V shed 5 bases and J 5 bases; nucleotides not matched to a gene: 8. The CDR3 DNA sequence: TGTGCCAGCAGCCGGCCGGGACTAGCAGTAGATACGCAGTATTTT. Protein product: CASSRPGLAVDTQYF.

The J gene is TRBJ2-1, the V gene TRBV5-1, with D unresolved. The CDR3 loop spans 13 amino acids. Trimming cost V 1 base and J 8 bases, with 10 bases left between them. Germline CDR1 reads SGHRS; CDR2 reads YFSETQ. Here the CDR3 reads CASSLKPGDEQFF. As DNA, the CDR3 is TGCGCCAGCAGCTTGAAGCCTGGGGATGAGCAGTTCTTC.

The chain joins TRBV6-6 to TRBJ1-4, with unresolved D. The CDR3 covers 14 residues. Germline CDR1 MNHNY, CDR2 SVGAGI (reference sequence). Trimming took 4 bases from V and 1 from J, leaving 7 bases between them. The CDR3 is CASSLWGTNEKLFF. CDR3 sequence (DNA): TGTGCCAGCAGTTTGTGGGGAACTAATGAAAAACTGTTTTTT.

The chain uses TRBV6-4 and TRBJ1-2, with TRBD1 matching over 9 bases. This CDR3 region has 13 residues. The V gene end was trimmed by 5 bases and the J gene end by 7 bases; junction bases not matched to a gene: 5. Germline-derived CDR1 and CDR2 are MRHNA and SNTAGT. CDR3 residues: CASSPDRGGGYTF. The CDR3 DNA reads TGTGCCAGCAGTCCGGACAGGGGAGGTGGCTACACCTTC.

This clone has only one observation. This chain connects TRBV4-1 to TRBJ2-7, with 8 bases matching TRBD1. This CDR3 comprises 14 residues. With V trimmed by 5 bases and J by 4 bases, 7 bases remained unmatched. From germline, CDR1 is MGHRA and CDR2 YSYEKL. CDR3 residues: CASSYGTGLYEQYF. DNA for the CDR3: TGCGCCAGCAGCTATGGGACAGGCCTGTACGAGCAGTACTTC.

This clone ranks as large. V is TRBV28 and J is TRBJ2-7; 14 bases fit TRBD2. The CDR3 loop spans 16 amino acids. V shed 6 bases and J 3 bases; nucleotides not matched to a gene: 7. The germline gives CDR1 MDHEN, CDR2 SYDVKM. The CDR3 spells CASRGGTSGGFYEQYF. CDR3 in DNA: TGTGCCAGCAGAGGCGGGACTAGCGGGGGTTTCTACGAGCAGTACTTC.

The chain employs TRBV6-5 and TRBJ2-5, with D hard to call. In germline, CDR1 is MNHEY, CDR2 SVGAGI. V was cut by 5 bases and J by 6 bases, with 7 bases left in between. The CDR3 length is 11 residues. The CDR3 loop reads CASSDFKTQYF. In nucleotides, the CDR3 is TGTGCCAGCAGTGATTTCAAGACCCAGTACTTC.